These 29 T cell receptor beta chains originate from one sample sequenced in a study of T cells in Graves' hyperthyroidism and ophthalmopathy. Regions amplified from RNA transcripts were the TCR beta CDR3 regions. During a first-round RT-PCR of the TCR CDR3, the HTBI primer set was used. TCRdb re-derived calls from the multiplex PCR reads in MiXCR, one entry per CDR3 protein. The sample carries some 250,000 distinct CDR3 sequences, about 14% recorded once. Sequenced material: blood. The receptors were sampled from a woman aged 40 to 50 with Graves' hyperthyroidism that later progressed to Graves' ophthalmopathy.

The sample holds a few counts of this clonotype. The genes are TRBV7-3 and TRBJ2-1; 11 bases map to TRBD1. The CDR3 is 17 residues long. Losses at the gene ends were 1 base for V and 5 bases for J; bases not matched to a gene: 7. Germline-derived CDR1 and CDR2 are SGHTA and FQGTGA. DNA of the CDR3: TGTGCCAGCAGCTTAAGGGGGGGGACAGGGGGAGACAATGAGCAGTTCTTC. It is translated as CASSLRGGTGGDNEQFF.

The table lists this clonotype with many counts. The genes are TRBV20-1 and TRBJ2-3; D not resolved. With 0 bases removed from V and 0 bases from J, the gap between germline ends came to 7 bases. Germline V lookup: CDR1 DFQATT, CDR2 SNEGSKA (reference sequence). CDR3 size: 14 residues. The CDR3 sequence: CSARDATSTDTQYF. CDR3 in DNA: TGCAGTGCTAGAGATGCGACTAGCACAGATACGCAGTATTTT.

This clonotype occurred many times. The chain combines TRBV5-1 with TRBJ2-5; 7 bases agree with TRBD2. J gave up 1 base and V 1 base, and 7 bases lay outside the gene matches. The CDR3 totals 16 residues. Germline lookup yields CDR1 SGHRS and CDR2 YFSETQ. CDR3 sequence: CASSLPSGSPQETQYF. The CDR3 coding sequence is TGCGCCAGCAGCTTGCCTAGCGGCAGTCCCCAAGAGACCCAGTACTTC.

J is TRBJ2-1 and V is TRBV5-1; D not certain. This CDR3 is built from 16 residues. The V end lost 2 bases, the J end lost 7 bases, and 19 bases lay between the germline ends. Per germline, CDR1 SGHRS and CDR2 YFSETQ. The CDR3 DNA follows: TGCGCCAGCAGCTTAGATTTTCGGAACCCAGTGAATGAGCAGTTCTTC. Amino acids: CASSLDFRNPVNEQFF. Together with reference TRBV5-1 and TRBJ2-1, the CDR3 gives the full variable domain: KAGVTQTPRYLIKTRGQQVTLSCSPISGHRSVSWYQQTPGQGLQFLFEYFSETQRNKGNFPGRFSGRQFSNSRSEMNVSTLELGDSALYLCASSLDFRNPVNEQFFGPGTRLTVL.

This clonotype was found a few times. The CDR3 DNA sequence: TGCAGTGCTTACAGGGCCCGGAGTAACAATGAGCAGTTCTTC. As protein: CSAYRARSNNEQFF. This chain links TRBV20-1 with TRBJ2-1, with a weak D call TRBD1 (6 bases). The CDR3 sequence is 14 residues long. Germline V gene lookup returns CDR1 DFQATT and CDR2 SNEGSKA (reference sequence). Trimming left V 5 bases short and J 5 bases short, with 16 bases between.

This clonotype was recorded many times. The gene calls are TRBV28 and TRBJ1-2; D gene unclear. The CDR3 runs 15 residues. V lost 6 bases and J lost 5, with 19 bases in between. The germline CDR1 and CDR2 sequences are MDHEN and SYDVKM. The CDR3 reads CASSHPFWVQYGYTF. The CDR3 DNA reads TGTGCCAGCAGCCATCCCTTTTGGGTACAGTATGGCTACACCTTC.

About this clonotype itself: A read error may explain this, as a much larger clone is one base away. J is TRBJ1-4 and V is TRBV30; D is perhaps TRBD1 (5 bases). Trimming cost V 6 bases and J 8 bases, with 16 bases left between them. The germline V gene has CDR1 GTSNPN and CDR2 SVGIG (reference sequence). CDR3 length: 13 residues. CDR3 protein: CACSRGPKEKLFF. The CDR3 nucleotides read TGTGCCTGTTCCCGGGGACCGAAGGAAAAACTGTTTTTT.

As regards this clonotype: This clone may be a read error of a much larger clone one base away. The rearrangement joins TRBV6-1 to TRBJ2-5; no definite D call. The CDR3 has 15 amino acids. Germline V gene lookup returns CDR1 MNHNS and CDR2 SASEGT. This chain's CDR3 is CASSQRTGSQATQYF. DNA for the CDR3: TGTGCCAGCAGTCAAAGGACGGGTTCCCAAGCGACCCAGTACTTC.

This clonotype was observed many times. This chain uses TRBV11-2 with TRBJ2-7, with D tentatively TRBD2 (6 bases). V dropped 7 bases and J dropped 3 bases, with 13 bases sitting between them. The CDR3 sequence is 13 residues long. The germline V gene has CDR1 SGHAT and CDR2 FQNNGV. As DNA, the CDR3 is TGTGCCAGCAATAGAGGGACTGGCTACGAGCAGTACTTC. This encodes CASNRGTGYEQYF.

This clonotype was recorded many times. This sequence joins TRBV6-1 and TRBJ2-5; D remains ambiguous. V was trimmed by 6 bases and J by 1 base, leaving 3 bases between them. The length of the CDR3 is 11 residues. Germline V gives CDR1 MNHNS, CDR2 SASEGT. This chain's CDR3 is CASRTQETQYF. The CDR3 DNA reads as TGTGCCAGCAGGACCCAAGAGACCCAGTACTTC.

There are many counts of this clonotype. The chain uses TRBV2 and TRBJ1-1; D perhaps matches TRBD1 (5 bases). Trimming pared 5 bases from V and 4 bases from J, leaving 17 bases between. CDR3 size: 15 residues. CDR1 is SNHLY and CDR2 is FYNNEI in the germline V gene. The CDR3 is CASSTRGGYGTEAFF. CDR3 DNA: TGTGCCAGCAGTACCCGCGGGGGGTACGGCACTGAAGCTTTCTTT. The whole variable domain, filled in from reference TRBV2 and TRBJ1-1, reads EPEVTQTPSHQVTQMGQEVILRCVPISNHLYFYWYRQILGQKVEFLVSFYNNEISEKSEIFDDQFSVERPDGSNFTLKIRSTKLEDSAMYFCASSTRGGYGTEAFFGQGTRLTVV.

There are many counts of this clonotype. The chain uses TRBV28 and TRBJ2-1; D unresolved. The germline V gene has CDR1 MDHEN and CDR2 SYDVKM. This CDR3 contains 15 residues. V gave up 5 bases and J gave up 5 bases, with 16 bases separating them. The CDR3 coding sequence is TGTGCCAGCAGTCTCCTTTTACCGTCCGACAATGAGCAGTTCTTC. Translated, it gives CASSLLLPSDNEQFF.

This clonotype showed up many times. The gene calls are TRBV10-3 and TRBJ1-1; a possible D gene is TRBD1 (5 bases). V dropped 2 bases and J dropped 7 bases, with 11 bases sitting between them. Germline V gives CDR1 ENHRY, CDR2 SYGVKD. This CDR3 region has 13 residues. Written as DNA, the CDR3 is TGTGCCATCAGTGAGAGGCAGGGAGATGAAGCTTTCTTT. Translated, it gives CAISERQGDEAFF.

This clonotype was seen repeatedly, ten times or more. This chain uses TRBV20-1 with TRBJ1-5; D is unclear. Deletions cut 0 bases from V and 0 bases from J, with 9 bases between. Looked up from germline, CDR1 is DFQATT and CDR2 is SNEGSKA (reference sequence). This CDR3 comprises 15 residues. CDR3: CSAREGSYSNQPQHF. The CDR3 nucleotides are TGCAGTGCTAGAGAGGGCAGTTATAGCAATCAGCCCCAGCATTTT.

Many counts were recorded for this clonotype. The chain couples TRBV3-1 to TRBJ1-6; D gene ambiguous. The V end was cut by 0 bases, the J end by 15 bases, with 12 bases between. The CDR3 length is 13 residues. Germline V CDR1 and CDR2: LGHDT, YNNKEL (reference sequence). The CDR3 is CASSQDLGGLLHF. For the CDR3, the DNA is TGTGCCAGCAGCCAAGATCTTGGAGGGCTCCTCCACTTT.

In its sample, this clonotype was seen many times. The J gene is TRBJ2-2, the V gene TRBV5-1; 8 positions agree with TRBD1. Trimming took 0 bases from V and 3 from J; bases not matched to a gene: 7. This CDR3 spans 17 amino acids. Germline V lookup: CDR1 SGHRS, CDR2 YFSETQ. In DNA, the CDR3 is TGCGCCAGCAGCTTGGTCGGACAGGGATGGGACACCGGGGAGCTGTTTTTT. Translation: CASSLVGQGWDTGELFF.

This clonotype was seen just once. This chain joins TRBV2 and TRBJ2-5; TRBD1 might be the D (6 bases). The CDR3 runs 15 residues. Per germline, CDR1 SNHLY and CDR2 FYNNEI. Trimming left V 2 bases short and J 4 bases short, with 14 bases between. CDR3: CASSEQVTGGETQYF. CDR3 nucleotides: TGTGCCAGCAGTGAACAGGTGACAGGCGGAGAGACCCAGTACTTC.

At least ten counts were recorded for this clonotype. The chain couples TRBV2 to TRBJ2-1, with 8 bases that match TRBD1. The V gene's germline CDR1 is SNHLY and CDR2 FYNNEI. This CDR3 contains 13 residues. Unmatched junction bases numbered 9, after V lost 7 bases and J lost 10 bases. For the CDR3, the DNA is TGTGCCAGCAATGGACAGGGAATGAGCGAGCAGTTCTTC. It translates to CASNGQGMSEQFF.

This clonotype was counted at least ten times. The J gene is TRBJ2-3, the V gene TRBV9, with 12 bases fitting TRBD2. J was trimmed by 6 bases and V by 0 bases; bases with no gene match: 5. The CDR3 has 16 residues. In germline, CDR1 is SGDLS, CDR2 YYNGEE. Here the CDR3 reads CASSVGTSGITDTQYF. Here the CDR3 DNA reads TGTGCCAGCAGCGTAGGGACTAGCGGGATAACGGATACGCAGTATTTT.

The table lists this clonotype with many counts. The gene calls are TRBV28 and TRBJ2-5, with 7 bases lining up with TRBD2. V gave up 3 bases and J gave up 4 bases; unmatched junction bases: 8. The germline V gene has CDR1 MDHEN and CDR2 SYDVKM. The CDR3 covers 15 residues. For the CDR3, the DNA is TGTGCCAGCAGTTTTGGCGGGAGTGGAGGAGAGACCCAGTACTTC. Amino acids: CASSFGGSGGETQYF.

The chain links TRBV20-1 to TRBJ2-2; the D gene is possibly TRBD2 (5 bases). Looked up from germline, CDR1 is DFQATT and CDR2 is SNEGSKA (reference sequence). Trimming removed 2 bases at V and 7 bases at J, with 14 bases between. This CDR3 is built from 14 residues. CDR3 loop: CSARPSASHGELFF. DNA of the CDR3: TGCAGTGCTAGACCCTCGGCTAGCCACGGGGAGCTGTTTTTT.

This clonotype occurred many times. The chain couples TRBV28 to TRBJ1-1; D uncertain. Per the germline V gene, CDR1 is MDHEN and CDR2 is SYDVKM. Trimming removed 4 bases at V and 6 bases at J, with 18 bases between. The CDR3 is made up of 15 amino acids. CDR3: CASSSPRWPGAEAFF. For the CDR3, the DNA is TGTGCCAGCAGTTCCCCTCGGTGGCCTGGGGCTGAAGCTTTCTTT.

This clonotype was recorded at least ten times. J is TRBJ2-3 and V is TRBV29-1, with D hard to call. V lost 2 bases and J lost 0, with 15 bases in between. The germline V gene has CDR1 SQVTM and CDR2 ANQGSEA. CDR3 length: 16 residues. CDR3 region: CSVERVAKGSTDTQYF. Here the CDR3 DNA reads TGCAGCGTTGAACGGGTGGCTAAAGGTAGCACAGATACGCAGTATTTT.

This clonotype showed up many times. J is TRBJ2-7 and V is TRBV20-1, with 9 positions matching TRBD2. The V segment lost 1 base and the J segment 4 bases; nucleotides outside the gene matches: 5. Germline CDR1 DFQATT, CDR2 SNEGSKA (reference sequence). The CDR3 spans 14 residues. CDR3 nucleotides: TGCAGTGCTAGAGGAGCTAGCGGGGCTTACGAGCAGTACTTC. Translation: CSARGASGAYEQYF.

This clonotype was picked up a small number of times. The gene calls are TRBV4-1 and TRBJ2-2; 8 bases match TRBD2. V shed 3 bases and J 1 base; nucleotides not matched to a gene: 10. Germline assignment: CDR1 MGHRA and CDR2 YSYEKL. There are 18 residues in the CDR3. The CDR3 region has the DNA TGCGCCAGCAGCCACCTCGTTGTTGCGGGAGGGAACACCGGGGAGCTGTTTTTT. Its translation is CASSHLVVAGGNTGELFF.

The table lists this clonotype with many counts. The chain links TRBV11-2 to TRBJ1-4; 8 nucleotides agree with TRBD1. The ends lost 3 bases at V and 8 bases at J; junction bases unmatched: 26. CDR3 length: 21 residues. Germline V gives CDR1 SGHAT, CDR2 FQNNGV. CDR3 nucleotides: TGTGCCAGCAGCTTGACCGCCGCAGGGGGCGAAGCGGGGGGAGATGGAGAAAAACTGTTTTTT. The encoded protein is CASSLTAAGGEAGGDGEKLFF. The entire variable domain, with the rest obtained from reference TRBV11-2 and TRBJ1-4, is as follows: EAGVAQSPRYKIIEKRQSVAFWCNPISGHATLYWYQQILGQGPKLLIQFQNNGVVDDSQLPKDRFSAERLKGVDSTLKIQPAKLEDSAVYLCASSLTAAGGEAGGDGEKLFFGSGTQLSVL.

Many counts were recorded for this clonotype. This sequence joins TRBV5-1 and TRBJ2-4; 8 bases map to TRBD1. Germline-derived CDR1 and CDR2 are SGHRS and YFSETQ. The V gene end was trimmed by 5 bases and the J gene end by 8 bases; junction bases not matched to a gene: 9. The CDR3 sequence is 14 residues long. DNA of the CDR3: TGCGCCAGCAGGAGACAGGGGAGCGAGGACATTCAGTACTTC. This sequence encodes CASRRQGSEDIQYF.

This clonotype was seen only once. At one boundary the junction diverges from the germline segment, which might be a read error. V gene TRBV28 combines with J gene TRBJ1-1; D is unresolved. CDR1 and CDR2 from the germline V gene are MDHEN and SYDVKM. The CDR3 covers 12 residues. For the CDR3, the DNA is TGTGCCAGCACCCCCGGGCCCGGTGAACCTTTCTTT. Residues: CASTPGPGEPFF.

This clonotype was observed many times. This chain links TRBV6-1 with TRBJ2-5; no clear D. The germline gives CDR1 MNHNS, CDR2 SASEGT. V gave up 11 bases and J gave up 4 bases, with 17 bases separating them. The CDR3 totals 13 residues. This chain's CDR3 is CACCLLVRETQYF. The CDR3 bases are TGTGCCTGCTGTCTTTTAGTGAGAGAGACCCAGTACTTC.